This T cell receptor (beta chain) was recovered during a study of technical replicates of blood from several donors. The assay was immunoSEQ multiplex PCR, and TCRdb's table has in-frame clones only and misses some. This table has over 70,000 clones, around 93% appearing once. The CDR3 is 15 residues long. The ends were cut back, 0 bases at V and 3 bases at J, with 12 bases in the middle. The germline gives CDR1 SGDLS, CDR2 YYNGEE. The chain combines TRBV9 with TRBJ1-2; D uncertain. The sequencing sample was made of T cells isolated from PBMCs. This clonotype originated in a human donor in good health. The CDR3 loop is CASSVGGEADYGYTF. CDR3 DNA sequence: TGTGCCAGCAGCGTAGGAGGTGAGGCAGACTATGGCTACACCTTC. Variable domain in full (rest from reference TRBV9 and TRBJ1-2): DSGVTQTPKHLITATGQRVTLRCSPRSGDLSVYWYQQSLDQGLQFLIQYYNGEERAKGNILERFSAQQFPDLHSELNLSSLELGDSALYFCASSVGGEADYGYTFGSGTRLTVV.